The present T cell receptor beta chain was sequenced within a study of blood T cell repertoires in COVID-19. Study-level background: Sites in the United States, Italy and Spain provided acute and convalescent COVID-19 samples.

Using immunoSEQ multiplex PCR, the repertoire was profiled, and TCRdb retains in-frame clones only, with some absent. This sample yields more than 250,000 clones, of which around nine tenths are seen a single time; 1% belongs to the top ten. Per germline, CDR1 SQVTM and CDR2 ANQGSEA. The V gene end was trimmed by 7 bases and the J gene end by 2 bases; junction bases not matched to a gene: 5. There are 12 residues in the CDR3. The sequence was collected from a man aged 50 or older with active or convalescent COVID-19. The chain combines TRBV29-1 with TRBJ2-7; 7 bases line up with TRBD1. Input material: peripheral blood. The CDR3 protein is CSGRTGPYEQYF. Here the CDR3 DNA reads TGCAGCGGCCGGACAGGTCCCTACGAGCAGTACTTC.